This is a list of T cell receptor beta chains from one sample in a study of cytomegalovirus exposure and HLA in healthy donors. The method was immunoSEQ multiplex PCR; TCRdb's version includes in-frame clones alone and lacks a portion of them. The sample carries roughly 120,000 clones, more than 65% recorded once. The sequenced sample consisted of PBMCs. Receptor source: a woman aged 55-70 years in good health and CMV-seropositive. CDR3s include the opening cysteine and the closing phenylalanine or tryptophan. The D gene is left open where the match is weak. Clone size is given for some rows only: seen once, a few or many times, or a class if the clone is expanded.

clone_size j_call v_call d_call cdr3_aa cdr3_nt
once TRBJ2-7 TRBV30 TRBD1 CAWIGTGRQAYF TGTGCCTGGATTGGGACAGGCCGGCAGGCGTACTTC
. TRBJ2-1 TRBV4-3 . CASSQARGSYNEQFF TGCGCCAGCAGCCAAGCTAGGGGGAGCTACAATGAGCAGTTCTTC
few TRBJ2-1 TRBV27 . CASTPGVAVYNEQFF TGTGCCAGCACCCCCGGGGTAGCGGTTTACAATGAGCAGTTCTTC
. TRBJ2-4 TRBV6-1 TRBD2 CASSEAAGREWDIQYF TGTGCCAGCAGTGAAGCGGCAGGGCGGGAGTGGGACATTCAGTACTTC
. TRBJ1-2 TRBV11-2 . CASSLNPGTQAYGYTF TGTGCCAGCAGCTTAAATCCCGGGACTCAAGCCTATGGCTACACCTTC
. TRBJ1-2 TRBV12-2 . CASRLGSVLQGCGYGYTF TGTGCAAGTCGCTTAGGGTCTGTTCTCCAGGGGTGCGGCTATGGCTACACCTTC
. TRBJ2-3 TRBV4-1 . CASSKLKSSTDTQYF TGCGCCAGCAGCAAACTAAAGTCCAGCACAGATACGCAGTATTTT
. TRBJ1-1 TRBV7-2 . CASSSRWTEAFF TGTGCCAGCAGCTCCCGGTGGACTGAAGCTTTCTTT
. TRBJ1-2 TRBV4-1 . CASSTTGSYGYTF TGCGCCAGCAGCACAACCGGGTCCTATGGCTACACCTTC
few TRBJ2-7 TRBV5-1 TRBD1 CASSLEVGGQTYEQYF TGCGCCAGCAGCTTGGAAGTTGGGGGACAGACCTACGAGCAGTACTTC
few TRBJ1-5 TRBV13 TRBD1 CASSLGRGGGNQPQHF TGTGCCAGCAGCTTAGGCCGAGGGGGCGGCAATCAGCCCCAGCATTTT
large TRBJ2-3 TRBV2 . CASSVEQTGMDTQYF TGTGCCAGCAGTGTAGAACAAACAGGGATGGATACGCAGTATTTT
. TRBJ2-5 TRBV7-8 . CASSTQLTHQETQYF TGTGCCAGCAGCACCCAACTAACGCACCAAGAGACCCAGTACTTC
. TRBJ2-1 TRBV5-4 . CASTPTGFNEQFF TGTGCCAGCACTCCCACAGGGTTCAATGAGCAGTTCTTC
. TRBJ2-1 TRBV18 TRBD2 CASRGELLNEQFF TGTGCCAGCCGGGGGGAGCTGTTAAATGAGCAGTTCTTC
few TRBJ1-1 TRBV2 . CASNTGLNTEAFF TGTGCCAGCAATACAGGGTTGAACACTGAAGCTTTCTTT
once TRBJ1-4 TRBV27 . CASSNRGGEGEKLFF TGTGCCAGCAGTAACCGCGGAGGGGAGGGGGAAAAACTGTTTTTT
. TRBJ2-7 TRBV7-6 . CASSPWDFSYEQYF TGTGCCAGCAGCCCCTGGGACTTCAGCTACGAGCAGTACTTC
. TRBJ1-1 TRBV5-1 . CASSLEGGHGNTEAFF TGCGCCAGCAGCTTGGAGGGGGGGCACGGGAACACTGAAGCTTTCTTT
. TRBJ2-5 TRBV6-5 . CASSSGIGETQYF TGTGCCAGCAGTTCAGGGATAGGGGAGACCCAGTACTTC
. TRBJ2-7 TRBV10-2 TRBD2 CASSESGLAVTYEQYF TGCGCCAGCAGTGAGTCTGGACTAGCGGTTACCTACGAGCAGTACTTC
. TRBJ2-3 TRBV5-1 . CASSPGYRLGPRGTDTQYF TGCGCCAGCAGCCCCGGATATCGACTAGGCCCAAGGGGAACAGATACGCAGTATTTT
. TRBJ2-1 TRBV7-3 TRBD2 CASSPLGGGRMYEQFF TGTGCCAGCAGCCCGCTGGGAGGCGGGAGAATGTATGAGCAGTTCTTC
. TRBJ2-7 TRBV12-5 TRBD1 CASGRGQGRAYEQYF TGTGCTAGTGGTCGGGGACAGGGGAGGGCCTACGAGCAGTACTTC
. TRBJ1-3 TRBV13 TRBD1 CASSEWQGASGNTIYF TGTGCCAGCAGTGAATGGCAGGGGGCGTCTGGAAACACCATATATTTT
. TRBJ2-3 TRBV28 TRBD1 CASSLVRRGLRDTQYF TGTGCCAGCAGTTTAGTCCGCAGGGGGCTGAGAGATACGCAGTATTTT
few TRBJ1-4 TRBV5-1 . CASSLSPGDEKLFF TGCGCCAGCAGCTTATCCCCCGGTGATGAAAAACTGTTTTTT
. TRBJ2-7 TRBV19 . CASSRASTGSYEQYF TGTGCCAGTAGCCGAGCATCAACAGGGTCCTACGAGCAGTACTTC